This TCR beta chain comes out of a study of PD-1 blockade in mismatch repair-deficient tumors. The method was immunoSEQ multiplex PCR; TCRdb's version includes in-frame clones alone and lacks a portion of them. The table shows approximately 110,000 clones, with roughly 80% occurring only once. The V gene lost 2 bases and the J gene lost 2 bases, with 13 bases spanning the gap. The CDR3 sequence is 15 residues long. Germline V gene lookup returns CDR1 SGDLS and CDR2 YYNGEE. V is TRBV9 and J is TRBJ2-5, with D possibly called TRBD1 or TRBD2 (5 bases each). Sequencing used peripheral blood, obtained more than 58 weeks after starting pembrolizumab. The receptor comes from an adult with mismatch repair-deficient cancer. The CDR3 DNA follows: TGTGCCAGCAGCGTCCTCGGGACGATACAAGAGACCCAGTACTTC. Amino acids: CASSVLGTIQETQYF.